Listed below are T cell receptor beta chains from one sample, sequenced in a study of Graves' ophthalmopathy and Graves' hyperthyroidism. Each CDR3 protein gets one entry after TCRdb re-called the multiplex PCR reads with MiXCR. The table lists over a million distinct CDR3 sequences, about two fifths of them singletons. Material: peripheral blood or thyroid tissue (not recorded which). Receptors originate from an adult man with Graves' hyperthyroidism. The CDR3 runs from the conserved cysteine through the conserved F or W. D genes are given only for firm matches. A row's size may be missing; if present it is once, few, many or a size class.

CDR3nt,CDR3aa,v_gene,j_gene,abundance,len,d_gene
TGTGCCAGCAGTTTTGCGGTTCTAGGGACTGGGGCCAACGTCCTGACTTTC,CASSFAVLGTGANVLTF,TRBV12-3/TRBV12-4,TRBJ2-6,-,17,-
TGTGCCAGCAGAGCCGGGACAACCCTCACCGGGGAGCTGTTTTTT,CASRAGTTLTGELFF,TRBV6-1,TRBJ2-2,few,15,-
TGTGCCAGCAGCTTAGGCGGGTGGGAGCAGTTCTTC,CASSLGGWEQFF,TRBV7-2,TRBJ2-1,-,12,-
TGCAGTGCCGCCCTCGGGTTCATGAACACTGAAGCTTTCTTT,CSAALGFMNTEAFF,TRBV20-1,TRBJ1-1,-,14,-
TGTGCCAGCAGCGCACTAGCGGGGGATGGCACCGGGGAGCTGTTTTTT,CASSALAGDGTGELFF,TRBV7-6,TRBJ2-2,many,16,TRBD2
TGTGCCAGCAGGAACGTTGACAGGAGCAATCAGCCCCAGCATTTT,CASRNVDRSNQPQHF,TRBV10-3,TRBJ1-5,-,15,-
TGTGCCAGCAGTGACTCGGACAGGGATTCACCCCTCCACTTT,CASSDSDRDSPLHF,TRBV2,TRBJ1-6,-,14,TRBD1
TGTGCCGGATACGGACAGGGCCCTTATAGCAATCAGCCCCAGCATTTT,CAGYGQGPYSNQPQHF,TRBV6-4,TRBJ1-5,many,16,TRBD1
TGTGCCTGGAGTGAGGCGCGAACAGGGGGCGGGTCTGGCTACACCTTC,CAWSEARTGGGSGYTF,TRBV30,TRBJ1-2,-,16,TRBD1
TGTGCCATCAGGCGGGACCGCTCCTACGAGCAGTACTTC,CAIRRDRSYEQYF,TRBV10-3,TRBJ2-7,many,13,-
TGTGCCAGCAGCTCGAGACAGGGACTTTGGGAGACCCAGTACTTC,CASSSRQGLWETQYF,TRBV5-4,TRBJ2-5,few,15,-
TGTGCCAGCAGCATGAGACCTACGCAGCAGTACTTC,CASSMRPTQQYF,TRBV7-9,TRBJ2-7,many,12,-
TGTGCCATCAGTGAGTCCCCTCATGAGCAGCCCGGGAGCTCCTACGAGCAGTACTTC,CAISESPHEQPGSSYEQYF,TRBV10-3,TRBJ2-7,many,19,-
TGTGCCATCAGTGAAGGGGGGGGATACACTGAAGCTTTCTTT,CAISEGGGYTEAFF,TRBV10-3,TRBJ1-1,-,14,-
TGTGCCAGCAGTGCAGGGGGCAATCAGCCCCAGCATTTT,CASSAGGNQPQHF,TRBV9,TRBJ1-5,many,13,-
TGTGCCAGCAGTCCCGACCTGGGACAGGGCGATCAGCCCCAGCATTTT,CASSPDLGQGDQPQHF,TRBV6-1,TRBJ1-5,-,16,TRBD1
TGTGCCAGTAGGGACCGGGACAGAAATTCCTACGAGCAGTACTTC,CASRDRDRNSYEQYF,TRBV19,TRBJ2-7,-,15,TRBD1
TGTGCCAGCAGCAGTTCCACCTATAATTCACCCCTCCACTTT,CASSSSTYNSPLHF,TRBV7-6,TRBJ1-6,many,14,-
TGTGCCAGCAGTCGGACAGACGGGGACACTGAAGCTTTCTTT,CASSRTDGDTEAFF,TRBV2,TRBJ1-1,-,14,-
TGTGCCAGCAGCTTAGCGCCGCAGGGGGGGAACACTGAAGCTTTCTTT,CASSLAPQGGNTEAFF,TRBV7-2,TRBJ1-1,few,16,TRBD1
TGCGCCAGCAGCCAGGCAGAAACCTATAATTCACCCCTCCACTTT,CASSQAETYNSPLHF,TRBV7-8,TRBJ1-6,few,15,-
TGTGCCAGCAGGGGGGGGGGGGCGGCAGAGACCCAGTACTTC,CASRGGGAAETQYF,TRBV7-9,TRBJ2-5,-,14,-
TGTGCCAGCAGCCCTGGTGGGGGCATCGGGACCCAGTACTTC,CASSPGGGIGTQYF,TRBV7-9,TRBJ2-5,many,14,-
TGTGCTAGCAGTAAGACTAGCGGGAGTGGGGAGACCCAGTACTTC,CASSKTSGSGETQYF,TRBV7-7,TRBJ2-5,few,15,TRBD2
TGTGCCAGCAGTTACCAGGCAGGGGAGAAACTGTCGGATGGCTACACCTTC,CASSYQAGEKLSDGYTF,TRBV2,TRBJ1-2,few,17,-
TGTGCCACCAGTGATTCCCAGACAGGGGGGACTGAAGCTTTCTTT,CATSDSQTGGTEAFF,TRBV24-1,TRBJ1-1,-,15,TRBD1
TGTGCCAGCCGGCGGGGCAGCTTGAACACTGAAGCTTTCTTT,CASRRGSLNTEAFF,TRBV25-1,TRBJ1-1,many,14,-
TGTGCCAGCAGCTTAGGGGGGACCAACTATGGCTACACCTTC,CASSLGGTNYGYTF,TRBV7-2,TRBJ1-2,many,14,-
TGTGCCAGCAGTCACCAAGTTCAGGCTCTGCAGTACTTC,CASSHQVQALQYF,TRBV6-5,TRBJ2-7,many,13,-
TGTGCCAGCAGCGCGCTGACCGGGACAGGGAGCTCCTACGAGCAGTACTTC,CASSALTGTGSSYEQYF,TRBV6-1,TRBJ2-7,many,17,TRBD1
TGTGCCAGTAGTGTCGGACAGGCGCTTGCAACTAATGAAAAACTGTTTTTT,CASSVGQALATNEKLFF,TRBV19,TRBJ1-4,many,17,TRBD1
TGTGCCAGCAGTGAGCCAGGGCGCTCCTACGAGCAGTACTTC,CASSEPGRSYEQYF,TRBV2,TRBJ2-7,many,14,-
TGTGCCAGTGGAAAGGACAGTGATCAGCCCCAGCATTTT,CASGKDSDQPQHF,TRBV19,TRBJ1-5,many,13,-
TGTGCCATCAGGGGCAGGTTGGAAAAACTGTTTTTT,CAIRGRLEKLFF,TRBV10-3,TRBJ1-4,-,12,-
TGTGCCAGCAGTAGACAGGGGGCGGACACTGAAGCTTTCTTT,CASSRQGADTEAFF,TRBV6-6,TRBJ1-1,-,14,TRBD1
TGCGCCAGCAGCGACAGCCGGATAAGCTCCCGACAGGAGCAGTACTTC,CASSDSRISSRQEQYF,TRBV10-2,TRBJ2-7,-,16,-
TGTGCCAGCGTTGAATTACAGGACAAAATCTACGAGCAGTACTTC,CASVELQDKIYEQYF,TRBV2,TRBJ2-7,-,15,-
TGCAGTGCTAGCGCCGGGACAGTCAATCAGCCCCAGCATTTT,CSASAGTVNQPQHF,TRBV20-1,TRBJ1-5,many,14,TRBD1
TGTGCCAGCAGACCGGCGACAGGGAGCTACGAGCAGTACTTC,CASRPATGSYEQYF,TRBV6-5,TRBJ2-7,many,14,TRBD1
TGCAGTGCTAGACGCCTAGCGGGATCCTACGAGCAGTACTTC,CSARRLAGSYEQYF,TRBV20-1,TRBJ2-7,many,14,TRBD2
TGTGCCAGCCGCAGGGAGGGGCGGGGAGAAGCTTTCTTT,CASRREGRGEAFF,TRBV6-6,TRBJ1-1,few,13,-
TGTGCCAGCAGGGGGACAGGGGAGATTGGCTACACCTTC,CASRGTGEIGYTF,TRBV6-5,TRBJ1-2,-,13,TRBD1
TGCAGCGTCTATACAGGAGGGACAGGCCAATACGAGCAGTACTTC,CSVYTGGTGQYEQYF,TRBV29-1,TRBJ2-7,-,15,TRBD1
TGTGCCAGCAGCTTCAGGGCGGGATCGAACACCATATATTTT,CASSFRAGSNTIYF,TRBV7-9,TRBJ1-3,few,14,-